These 7 T cell receptor beta chains share one sample of origin, sequenced in a study of regulatory T cells in long-lasting Graves disease. Time point defined: persistent/refractory GD, antithyroid drugs over 5 years with positive TRAb. Following extraction of RNA from PBMCs, that RNA was used to make the TCR library. Arm-PCR of CDR3 regions with iRepertoire HTBI primers generated TCR beta libraries. TCRdb ran MiXCR on the multiplex PCR reads and lists one entry per CDR3 protein. Of hundreds of thousands of distinct CDR3 sequences in the sample, around 19% are singletons; the top ten hold 29%. Sequences were derived from peripheral blood mononuclear cells (PBMCs), sampled when the disease was refractory, from a patient treated with antithyroid drugs. The origin of the receptors is a female donor with Graves disease.

Comment on this clonotype: Given a much more abundant clone one base away, this may be a read error. V is TRBV6-2 or TRBV6-3 and J is TRBJ1-5, with D perhaps matching TRBD1 (6 bases). There are 16 residues in the CDR3. Looked up from germline, CDR1 is MNHEY and CDR2 is SVGEGT. DNA for the CDR3: TGTGCCAGCAGGTACTCTCGGTCGACAGGCGATCAGCCCCAGCATTTT. It codes for CASRYSRSTGDQPQHF.

The chain employs TRBV20-1 and TRBJ2-3; D uncertain. Germline V gene lookup returns CDR1 DFQATT and CDR2 SNEGSKA (reference sequence). There are 15 residues in the CDR3. V lost 5 bases, J lost 0 bases, and 15 bases lay in between. The CDR3 DNA reads as TGCAGTGCTCCATCCTATGGTGGGAGCACAGATACGCAGTATTTT. Its protein is CSAPSYGGSTDTQYF.

The table lists this clonotype with many counts. V is TRBV5-1 and J is TRBJ2-7; TRBD2 agrees at 7 bases. Unmatched junction bases numbered 13, after V lost 5 bases and J lost 5 bases. The CDR3 contains 15 residues. Germline V gives CDR1 SGHRS, CDR2 YFSETQ. The CDR3 nucleotides read TGCGCCAGCAGGGGGAGCGGGATATACAGCGACGAGCAGTACTTC. Protein product: CASRGSGIYSDEQYF.

The table lists this clonotype with many counts. The genes are TRBV28 and TRBJ2-7; TRBD2 matches 13 bases. CDR1 is MDHEN, CDR2 SYDVKM, per germline. The CDR3 consists of 15 residues. J gave up 1 base and V 6 bases, and 3 bases lay outside the gene matches. CDR3 loop: CASRRTSGRSYEQYF. The CDR3 region has the DNA TGTGCCAGCAGACGGACTAGCGGGAGATCCTACGAGCAGTACTTC.

This clonotype has ten or more counts. The rearrangement links TRBV12-3 or TRBV12-4 to TRBJ2-7; weak D call: TRBD2 (6 bases). CDR3 size: 13 residues. V lost 5 bases to trimming and J lost 4 bases, with 12 bases between them. CDR3 DNA: TGTGCCAGCAGTACGGGGGTACGTTACGAGCAGTACTTC. Amino acids: CASSTGVRYEQYF.

This clonotype was picked up a small number of times. CDR3 region: CASGLGGPRTNEQFF. The CDR3 DNA reads TGTGCTAGTGGTTTGGGGGGCCCACGTACCAATGAGCAGTTCTTC. The rearrangement links TRBV12-5 to TRBJ2-1; tentative D call: TRBD1 (5 bases). Trimming shortened V by 1 base and J by 6 bases, and 13 bases separated the two germline ends. This CDR3 region has 15 residues. Germline V lookup: CDR1 LGHNT, CDR2 FRNRAP.

This clonotype was found a few times. This chain connects TRBV7-9 to TRBJ1-2, with D possibly TRBD1 on 6 matching bases. This CDR3 is 16 amino acids long. Germline assignment: CDR1 SEHNR and CDR2 FQNEAQ (reference sequence). Trimming cost V 5 bases and J 4 bases, with 20 bases left between them. CDR3 loop: CASSGDKFPLSYGYTF. The CDR3 DNA reads TGTGCCAGCAGCGGGGACAAATTCCCGCTATCCTATGGCTACACCTTC. Based on the CDR3 plus reference TRBV7-9 and TRBJ1-2, the full variable domain is DTGVSQNPRHKITKRGQNVTFRCDPISEHNRLYWYRQTLGQGPEFLTYFQNEAQLEKSRLLSDRFSAERPKGSFSTLEIQRTEQGDSAMYLCASSGDKFPLSYGYTFGSGTRLTVV.